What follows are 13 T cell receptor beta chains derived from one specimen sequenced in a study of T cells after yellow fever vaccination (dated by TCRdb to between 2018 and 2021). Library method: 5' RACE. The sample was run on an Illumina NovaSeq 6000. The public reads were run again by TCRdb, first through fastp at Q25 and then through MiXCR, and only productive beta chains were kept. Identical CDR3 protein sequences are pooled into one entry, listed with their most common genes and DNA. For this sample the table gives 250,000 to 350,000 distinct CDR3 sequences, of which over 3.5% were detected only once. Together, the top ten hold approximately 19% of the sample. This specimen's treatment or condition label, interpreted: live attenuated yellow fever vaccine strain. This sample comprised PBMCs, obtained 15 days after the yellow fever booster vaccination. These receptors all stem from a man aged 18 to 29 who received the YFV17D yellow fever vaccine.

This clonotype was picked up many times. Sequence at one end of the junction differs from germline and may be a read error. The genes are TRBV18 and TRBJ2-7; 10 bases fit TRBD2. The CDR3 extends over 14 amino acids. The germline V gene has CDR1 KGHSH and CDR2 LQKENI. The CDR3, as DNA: TGTGCCAGCTCTCCACCGGGACTAGCGCATGAGCAGTACTTC. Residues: CASSPPGLAHEQYF. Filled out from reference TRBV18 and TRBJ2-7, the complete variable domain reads NAGVMQNPRHLVRRRGQEARLRCSPMKGHSHVYWYRQLPEEGLKFMVYLQKENIIDESGMPKERFSAEFPKEGPSILRIQQVVRGDSAAYFCASSPPGLAHEQYFGPGTRLTVT.

The CDR3 nucleotides are TGTGCCAGCAGCTTGAGTGGGGGGGAGTCCCATGAGCAGTTCTTC. It specifies CASSLSGGESHEQFF. This chain joins TRBV7-2 and TRBJ2-1; 7 nucleotides align to TRBD2. In germline, CDR1 is SGHTA, CDR2 FQGNSA. The CDR3 covers 15 residues. The V segment lost 3 bases and the J segment 8 bases; nucleotides outside the gene matches: 10.

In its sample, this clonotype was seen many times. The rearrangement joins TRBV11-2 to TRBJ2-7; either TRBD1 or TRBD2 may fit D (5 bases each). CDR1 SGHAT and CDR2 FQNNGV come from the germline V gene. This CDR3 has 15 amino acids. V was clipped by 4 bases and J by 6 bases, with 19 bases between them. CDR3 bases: TGTGCCAGCAGCTCACCGGGGCAACTCGGCCTCGAGCAGTACGTC. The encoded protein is CASSSPGQLGLEQYV.

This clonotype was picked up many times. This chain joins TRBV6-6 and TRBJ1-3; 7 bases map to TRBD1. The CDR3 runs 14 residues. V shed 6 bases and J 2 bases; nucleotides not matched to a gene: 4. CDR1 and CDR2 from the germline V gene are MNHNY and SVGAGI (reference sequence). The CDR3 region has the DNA TGTGCCAGCAGCCCCGACAGGGCTGGAAACACCATATATTTT. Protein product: CASSPDRAGNTIYF.

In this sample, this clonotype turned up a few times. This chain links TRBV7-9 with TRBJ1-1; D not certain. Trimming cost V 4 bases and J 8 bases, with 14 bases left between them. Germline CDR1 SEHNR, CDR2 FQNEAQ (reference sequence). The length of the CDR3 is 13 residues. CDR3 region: CASSYKTAGEAFF. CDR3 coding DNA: TGTGCCAGCAGCTACAAGACCGCCGGGGAAGCTTTCTTT.

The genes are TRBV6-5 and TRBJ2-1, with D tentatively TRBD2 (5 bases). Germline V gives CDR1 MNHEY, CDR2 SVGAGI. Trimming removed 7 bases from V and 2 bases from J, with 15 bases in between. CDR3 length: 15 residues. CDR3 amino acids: CASTLSGSTYNEQFF. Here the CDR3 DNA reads TGTGCCAGCACCCTCTCGGGGTCCACCTACAATGAGCAGTTCTTC.

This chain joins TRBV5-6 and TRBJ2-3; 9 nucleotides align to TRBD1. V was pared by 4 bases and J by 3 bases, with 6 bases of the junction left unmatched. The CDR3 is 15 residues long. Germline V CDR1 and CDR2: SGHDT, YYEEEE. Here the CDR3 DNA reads TGTGCCAGCAGCGGGGACAGGGTAGGGACAGATACGCAGTATTTT. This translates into CASSGDRVGTDTQYF.

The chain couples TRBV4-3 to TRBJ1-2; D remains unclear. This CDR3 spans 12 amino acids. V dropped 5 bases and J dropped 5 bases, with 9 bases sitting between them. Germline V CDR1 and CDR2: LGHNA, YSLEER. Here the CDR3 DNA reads TGCGCCAGCAGCAGTGGGCGGTATGGCTACACCTTC. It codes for CASSSGRYGYTF.

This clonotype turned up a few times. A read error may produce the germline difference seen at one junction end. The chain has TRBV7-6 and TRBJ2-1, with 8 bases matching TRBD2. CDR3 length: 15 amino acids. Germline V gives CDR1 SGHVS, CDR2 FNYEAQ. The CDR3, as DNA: TGTGCCAGCAGCCTAGCGCAGGGCGGGAGGAATGAGCAGTTCTTC. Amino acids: CASSLAQGGRNEQFF.

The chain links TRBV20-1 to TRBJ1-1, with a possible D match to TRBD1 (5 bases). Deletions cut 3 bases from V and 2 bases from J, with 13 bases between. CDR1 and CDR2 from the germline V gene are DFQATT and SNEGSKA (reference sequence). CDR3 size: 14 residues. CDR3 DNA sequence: TGCAGTGCTAGCCGGGACGGATTAAACACTGAAGCTTTCTTT. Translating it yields CSASRDGLNTEAFF.

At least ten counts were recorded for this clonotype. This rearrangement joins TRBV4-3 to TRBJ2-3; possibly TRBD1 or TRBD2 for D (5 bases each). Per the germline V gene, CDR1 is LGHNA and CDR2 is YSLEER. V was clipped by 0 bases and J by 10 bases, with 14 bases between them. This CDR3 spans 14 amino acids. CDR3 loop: CASSQDKRGRPQYF. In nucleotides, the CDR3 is TGCGCCAGCAGCCAAGATAAGAGGGGCCGGCCGCAGTATTTT.

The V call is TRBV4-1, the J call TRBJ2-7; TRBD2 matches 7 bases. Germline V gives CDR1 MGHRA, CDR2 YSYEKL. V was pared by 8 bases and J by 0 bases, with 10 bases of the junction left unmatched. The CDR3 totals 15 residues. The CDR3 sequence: CASRLREGSSYEQYF. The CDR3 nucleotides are TGCGCCAGCCGCCTTAGGGAGGGCAGCTCCTACGAGCAGTACTTC.

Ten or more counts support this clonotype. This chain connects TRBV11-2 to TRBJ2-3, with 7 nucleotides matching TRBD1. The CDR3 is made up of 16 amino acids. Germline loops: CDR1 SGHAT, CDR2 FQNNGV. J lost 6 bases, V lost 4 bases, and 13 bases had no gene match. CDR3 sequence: CASSSAMTGRQDTQYF. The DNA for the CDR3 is TGTGCCAGCAGCTCCGCAATGACAGGGCGTCAGGATACGCAGTATTTT.